This T cell receptor (beta chain) was captured by sequencing in a study of blood T cell repertoires in COVID-19. Background on the study: Collection of acute and convalescent COVID-19 samples took place in the United States, Italy and Spain.

The sample holds a few counts of this clone. Here immunoSEQ multiplex PCR was the method, and the copy in TCRdb shows in-frame clones only, minus some. The sample lists around 83,000 clones, approximately 81% occurring once. The sequence derives from a woman between 65 and 79 years old with acute or convalescent COVID-19. The specimen was peripheral blood.

CDR3 in amino acids: CAWTGETGELFF. CDR3 in DNA: TGTGCCTGGACAGGGGAAACCGGGGAGCTGTTTTTT. The chain joins TRBV30 to TRBJ2-2; tentatively, D is TRBD1 (6 bases). This CDR3 contains 12 residues. Trimming took off 4 bases at V and 5 bases at J, with 8 bases between the two ends. Germline V gene data show CDR1 as GTSNPN and CDR2 as SVGIG (reference sequence). Variable domain in full (rest from reference TRBV30 and TRBJ2-2): SQTIHQWPATLVQPVGSPLSLECTVEGTSNPNLYWYRQAAGRGLQLLFYSVGIGQISSEVPQNLSASRPQDRQFILSSKKLLLSDSGFYLCAWTGETGELFFGEGSRLTVL.